These 19 T cell receptor beta chains share one sample of origin, sequenced in a study of beta chain features in type 1 diabetes. Study-wide results and limits: TCRB CDR3s were moderately but significantly shorter in Type 1 diabetes patients in all four CD4+ subsets.

Every bit of the isolated RNA underwent reverse transcription, so sequencing read expressed TCRB transcripts. Clones were sequenced by immunoSEQ multiplex PCR, and TCRdb holds only the in-frame ones, with some missing. The repertoire holds 20,000 to 30,000 clones, with 49% as singletons. These receptors' targets are unknown. Sequencing input: stem cell memory CD4+ T cells from blood. All receptors come from a man aged 25 to 45 with type 1 diabetes.

This clone was picked up a small number of times. The chain employs TRBV7-6 and TRBJ2-1; 7 positions match TRBD2. Germline V CDR1 and CDR2: SGHVS, FNYEAQ. There are 15 residues in the CDR3. Trimming removed 2 bases from V and 5 bases from J; junction bases left unmatched: 6. The CDR3 reads CASSLSTSPHNEQFF. The CDR3 DNA reads TGTGCCAGCAGCTTATCGACTAGCCCCCACAATGAGCAGTTCTTC.

CDR3 nucleotides: TGTGCCAGCAGTCGGGGACAGGGGAAGGAGACCCAGTACTTC. As protein: CASSRGQGKETQYF. The chain links TRBV6-5 to TRBJ2-5, with TRBD1 matching 10 bases. The V gene end was trimmed by 5 bases and the J gene end by 5 bases; junction bases not matched to a gene: 5. This CDR3 is built from 14 residues. The germline V gene encodes CDR1 MNHEY and CDR2 SVGAGI.

This chain links TRBV13 with TRBJ1-2; possibly TRBD1 for D (6 bases). From germline, CDR1 is PRHDT and CDR2 FYEKMQ (reference sequence). The CDR3 runs 14 residues. V was shortened by 5 bases and J by 8 bases, with 18 bases between the two germline ends. CDR3 amino acids: CASSIDGTSQGYTF. The CDR3 region has the DNA TGTGCCAGCAGCATAGATGGGACATCTCAAGGCTACACCTTC.

The chain combines TRBV7-9 with TRBJ2-7; TRBD1 might be the D (5 bases). This CDR3 comprises 12 residues. The V gene lost 0 bases and the J gene lost 5 bases, with 5 bases spanning the gap. Germline-derived CDR1 and CDR2 are SEHNR and FQNEAQ (reference sequence). The CDR3 loop is CASSLAGDEQYF. CDR3 nucleotides: TGTGCCAGCAGCTTAGCAGGGGACGAGCAGTACTTC.

This chain connects TRBV6-6 to TRBJ2-7; D remains unclear. Trimming pared 2 bases from V and 5 bases from J, leaving 4 bases between. The CDR3 runs to 11 residues. Looked up from germline, CDR1 is MNHNY and CDR2 is SVGAGI (reference sequence). The CDR3 sequence is CASSYVDEQYF. The CDR3 DNA reads TGTGCCAGCAGTTACGTCGACGAGCAGTACTTC.

This clone was seen only a few times. The V call is TRBV27, the J call TRBJ2-5; D perhaps matches TRBD1 (5 bases). CDR1 is MNHEY and CDR2 is SMNVEV in the germline V gene (reference sequence). Trimming cost V 3 bases and J 5 bases, with 13 bases left between them. The CDR3 has 14 residues. CDR3 in DNA: TGTGCCAGCAGTTTTCAAGGACAAAGGGAGACCCAGTACTTC. Translated: CASSFQGQRETQYF.

This clone was seen more than once but under ten times. The chain links TRBV25-1 to TRBJ2-5; a possible D gene is TRBD2 (5 bases). Deletions cut 1 base from V and 1 base from J, with 10 bases between. The length of the CDR3 is 15 residues. Germline V lookup: CDR1 MGHDK, CDR2 SYGVNS. CDR3 DNA sequence: TGTGCCAGCAGTGAATGGTCGGGGTTCCAAGAGACCCAGTACTTC. This codes for CASSEWSGFQETQYF.

V and J are TRBV6-5 and TRBJ2-1; D gene unclear. The CDR3 is 13 residues long. The V end was cut by 6 bases, the J end by 5 bases, with 11 bases between. CDR1 MNHEY and CDR2 SVGAGI come from the germline V gene. CDR3 sequence (DNA): TGTGCCAGCAGCTTTTTCTTCGACAATGAGCAGTTCTTC. Its translation: CASSFFFDNEQFF.

The chain links TRBV5-1 to TRBJ2-1, with 11 bases matching TRBD2. V shed 0 bases and J 6 bases; nucleotides not matched to a gene: 5. The CDR3 extends over 16 amino acids. The V gene's germline CDR1 is SGHRS and CDR2 YFSETQ. DNA for the CDR3: TGCGCCAGCAGCTTGGGGGGCGGGACTAGCGGCAATGAGCAGTTCTTC. It encodes CASSLGGGTSGNEQFF.

The chain has TRBV9 and TRBJ1-1; the D gene is possibly TRBD1 (6 bases). The length of the CDR3 is 15 residues. In germline, CDR1 is SGDLS, CDR2 YYNGEE. Trimming removed 4 bases from V and 1 base from J, with 14 bases in between. CDR3 in amino acids: CASSPPGHPNTEAFF. The CDR3 DNA reads TGTGCCAGCAGCCCCCCGGGACACCCGAACACTGAAGCTTTCTTT.

The gene calls are TRBV30 and TRBJ2-3, with 10 bases identical to TRBD1. V was clipped by 2 bases and J by 2 bases; unmatched bases: 7. Per the germline V gene, CDR1 is GTSNPN and CDR2 is SVGIG (reference sequence). This CDR3 spans 16 amino acids. Here the CDR3 DNA reads TGTGCCTGGAGTCCGGGACAGGGGTGGTCCACAGATACGCAGTATTTT. Translated: CAWSPGQGWSTDTQYF.

Only one count was recorded for this clone. The same CDR3 also results from other DNA sequences found in this sample. The V gene is TRBV2, the J gene TRBJ2-1; 8 bases fit TRBD2. The CDR3 contains 13 residues. With V trimmed by 8 bases and J by 9 bases, 9 bases remained unmatched. Germline values: CDR1 SNHLY, CDR2 FYNNEI. CDR3 residues: CASGREGPGEQFF. The CDR3 DNA follows: TGTGCCAGCGGCCGGGAGGGGCCAGGTGAGCAGTTCTTC.

V and J are TRBV7-9 and TRBJ2-5; TRBD2 matches 10 bases. The germline CDR1 and CDR2 sequences are SEHNR and FQNEAQ (reference sequence). V gave up 5 bases and J gave up 11 bases; unmatched junction bases: 14. This CDR3 is built from 15 residues. The CDR3 bases are TGTGCCAGCAGCCGATCTCCGGGACTAGCGAGGGAGCAGTACTTC. It is translated as CASSRSPGLAREQYF.

The chain is built from TRBV9 and TRBJ1-3, with D possibly being TRBD1 (5 bases). Germline CDR1 SGDLS, CDR2 YYNGEE. The CDR3 runs 16 residues. V was clipped by 3 bases and J by 0 bases, with 13 bases between them. CDR3 in amino acids: CASSGEGPISGNTIYF. The CDR3 DNA is TGTGCCAGCAGCGGGGAGGGACCGATCTCTGGAAACACCATATATTTT.

V and J are TRBV7-9 and TRBJ1-2; D is undetermined. The CDR3 consists of 12 residues. The V end lost 10 bases, the J end lost 1 base, and 10 bases lay between the germline ends. Germline V CDR1 and CDR2: SEHNR, FQNEAQ (reference sequence). The CDR3 region has the DNA TGTGCCATCCTTAATAATAACTATGGCTACACCTTC. This translates into CAILNNNYGYTF.

The chain carries TRBV10-3 and TRBJ1-6; D is ambiguous. The CDR3 totals 14 residues. Looked up from germline, CDR1 is ENHRY and CDR2 is SYGVKD. Deletions cut 10 bases from V and 9 bases from J, with 19 bases between. The CDR3, as DNA: TGTGCCACCTCCCCCGAAAACAGCATTTCACCCCTCCACTTT. Its protein is CATSPENSISPLHF.

This chain joins TRBV11-2 and TRBJ1-4; TRBD1 aligns across 7 bases. CDR1 is SGHAT and CDR2 is FQNNGV in the germline V gene. V lost 5 bases, J lost 8 bases, and 14 bases stayed unmatched. The CDR3 runs to 16 residues. The CDR3 DNA reads as TGTGCCAGCAGCGCTCGCAGGGGACAGACGTCCGAAAAACTGTTTTTT. Protein product: CASSARRGQTSEKLFF.

This rearrangement joins TRBV11-3 to TRBJ2-5, with D unclear. Trimming removed 0 bases from V and 5 bases from J, with 7 bases in between. The CDR3 is made up of 13 amino acids. In germline, CDR1 is SGHNT, CDR2 YENEEA. Here the CDR3 DNA reads TGTGCCAGCAGCTTAGATCGGGTGGAGACCCAGTACTTC. Translating it yields CASSLDRVETQYF.

The genes are TRBV5-6 and TRBJ1-2; D is possibly TRBD1 (6 bases). Trimming shortened V by 1 base and J by 4 bases, and 17 bases separated the two germline ends. The CDR3 has 16 amino acids. The germline CDR1 and CDR2 sequences are SGHDT and YYEEEE. The CDR3 here is CASSLRGITSGYGYTF. CDR3 bases: TGTGCCAGCAGCTTGAGGGGGATAACCTCGGGCTATGGCTACACCTTC.